This is a list of T cell receptor beta chains from one sample in a study of patients and donors after allogeneic stem cell transplantation. TCRdb called the RT-PCR reads again in MiXCR, with one record for every CDR3 protein. The sample contains 390,000 or so distinct CDR3 sequences, about a sixth of which appear only once. The sequenced material came from blood, either unsorted or a sorted T cell fraction (not recorded which). Source of these receptors: a human donor who was either an allogeneic HSCT recipient or a stem cell or donor lymphocyte infusion donor (not recorded which). It is not recorded whose cells these are; they may come from a transplant donor. The CDR3 runs from the conserved cysteine through the conserved F or W. Where a row states a size, it is once, few, many or the class of an expanded clone; other rows omit it.

>many|TRBV12-3/TRBV12-4|TRBJ1-5
CASSLRDRENQPQHF
>-|TRBV30|TRBJ1-1
CAWTGRGGTEAFF
>-|TRBV18|TRBJ2-2
CASSPMQQARSTGELFF
>many|TRBV12-3/TRBV12-4|TRBJ1-1
CASRRGTGWKTEAFF
>many|TRBV10-3|TRBJ1-2
CAINQDRGGYGYTF
>few|TRBV27|TRBJ2-3
CASSLGGLAGTDTQYF
>few|TRBV10-3|TRBJ2-3
CAAAGRTDTQYF
>-|TRBV6-1|TRBJ1-1
CASSQGAQGTEAFF
>-|TRBV11-2|TRBJ2-2
CASSWLRLAGISPGELFF
>-|TRBV21-1|TRBJ1-1
CASSARAAGGMNTEAFF
>-|TRBV29-1|TRBJ1-2
CSVAIDLPGADLSGYTF